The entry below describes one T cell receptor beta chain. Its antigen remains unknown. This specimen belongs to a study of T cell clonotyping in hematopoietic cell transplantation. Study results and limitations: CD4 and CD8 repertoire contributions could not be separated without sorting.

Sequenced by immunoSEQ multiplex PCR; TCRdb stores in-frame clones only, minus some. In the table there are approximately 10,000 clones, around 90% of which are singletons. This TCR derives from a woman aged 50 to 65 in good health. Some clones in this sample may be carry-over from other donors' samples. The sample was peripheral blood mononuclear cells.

CDR3 in DNA: TGCGCCAGCAGCCAAGAGAGGACTATGACCTACGAGCAGTACTTC. Encoded protein: CASSQERTMTYEQYF. The chain employs TRBV4-3 and TRBJ2-7, with TRBD2 as a possible D gene (6 bases). Germline CDR1 and CDR2: LGHNA and YSLEER. This CDR3 contains 15 residues. V was clipped by 0 bases and J by 2 bases, with 11 bases between them.